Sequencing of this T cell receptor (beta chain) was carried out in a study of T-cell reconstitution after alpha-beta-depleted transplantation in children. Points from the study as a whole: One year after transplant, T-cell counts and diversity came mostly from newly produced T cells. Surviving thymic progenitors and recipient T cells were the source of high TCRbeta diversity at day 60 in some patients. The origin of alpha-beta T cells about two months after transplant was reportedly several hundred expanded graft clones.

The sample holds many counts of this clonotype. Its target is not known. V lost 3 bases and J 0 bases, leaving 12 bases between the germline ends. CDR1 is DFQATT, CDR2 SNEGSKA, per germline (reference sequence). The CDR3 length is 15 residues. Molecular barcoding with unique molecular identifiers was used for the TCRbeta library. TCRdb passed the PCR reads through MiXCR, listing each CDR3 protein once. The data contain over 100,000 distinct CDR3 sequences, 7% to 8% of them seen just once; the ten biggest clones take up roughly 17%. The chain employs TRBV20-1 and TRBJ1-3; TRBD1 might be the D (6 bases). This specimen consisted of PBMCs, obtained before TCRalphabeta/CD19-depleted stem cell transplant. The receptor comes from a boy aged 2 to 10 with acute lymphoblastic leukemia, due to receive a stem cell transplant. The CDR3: CSASPDSLSGNTIYF. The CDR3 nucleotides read TGCAGTGCTAGCCCGGACAGCCTCTCTGGAAACACCATATATTTT.